This TCR beta chain was identified during a study of shared clonotypes between healthy human individuals. This clone was recorded once. Produced via immunoSEQ multiplex PCR; TCRdb's table is partial and in-frame only. The top ten hold approximately 0.4% of the sample, which has fewer than 1.6 million clones, approximately 98.5% seen once. V shed 4 bases and J shed 5 bases, with 21 bases lying between them. Germline lookup yields CDR1 SGDLS and CDR2 YYNGEE. This CDR3 has 16 amino acids. The sample comprised naive CD4+ T cells sorted from blood. The subset denotes: CD45RA+ positively selected. This chain connects TRBV9 to TRBJ2-5, with D possibly matching TRBD1 (6 bases). This clonotype was obtained from a man aged 25-45 years in good health. The CDR3: CASSPPKVGALETQYF. The CDR3, as DNA: TGTGCCAGCAGCCCCCCTAAGGTGGGGGCTTTGGAGACCCAGTACTTC.